The 8 T cell receptor beta chains below all came from one sample that was sequenced in a study of identical twins. Each CDR3 protein gets one entry after TCRdb re-called the 5' RACE reads with MiXCR. The sample carries hundreds of thousands of distinct CDR3 sequences, approximately 6% recorded once. What was sequenced was naive T cells sorted from blood. The receptors stem from a man aged 18 to 30 in good health.

This clonotype has ten or more counts. The chain employs TRBV7-2 and TRBJ2-2; 7 nucleotides match TRBD1. The CDR3 totals 14 residues. The V gene's germline CDR1 is SGHTA and CDR2 FQGNSA. V dropped 7 bases and J dropped 7; count of bases not matched to a gene: 9. The CDR3 nucleotides read TGTGCCAGCACCCTAACCCCAGGGGGCGGGGAGCTGTTTTTT. It yields the protein CASTLTPGGGELFF. Full variable domain (outside the CDR3, taken from reference TRBV7-2 and TRBJ2-2): GAGVSQSPSNKVTEKGKDVELRCDPISGHTALYWYRQSLGQGLEFLIYFQGNSAPDKSGLPSDRFSAERTGGSVSTLTIQRTQQEDSAVYLCASTLTPGGGELFFGEGSRLTVL.

This clonotype was recorded at least ten times. V usage is TRBV29-1 and J usage is TRBJ1-1, with D possibly TRBD1 on 6 matching bases. CDR1 is SQVTM, CDR2 ANQGSEA, per germline. V was clipped by 5 bases and J by 6 bases, with 13 bases between them. The CDR3 spans 12 residues. CDR3 loop: CSVSDRSAEAFF. Here the CDR3 DNA reads TGCAGCGTTTCCGACAGGAGCGCTGAAGCTTTCTTT.

This clonotype was seen ten or more times. V gene TRBV28 combines with J gene TRBJ1-4; TRBD1 might be the D (6 bases). The germline V gene encodes CDR1 MDHEN and CDR2 SYDVKM. The V gene lost 5 bases and the J gene lost 6 bases, with 10 bases spanning the gap. There are 13 residues in the CDR3. CDR3 DNA sequence: TGTGCCAGCAGTGCGGACAGTTATGAAAAACTGTTTTTT. It codes for CASSADSYEKLFF.

This clonotype was seen a few times. V is TRBV5-6 and J is TRBJ2-1; tentative D call: TRBD2 (5 bases). Trimming left V 1 base short and J 0 bases short, with 8 bases between. This CDR3 contains 15 residues. The germline CDR1 and CDR2 sequences are SGHDT and YYEEEE. The CDR3 sequence is CASSLRGFSYNEQFF. The CDR3 region has the DNA TGTGCCAGCAGCTTGCGAGGGTTCTCCTACAATGAGCAGTTCTTC.

This clonotype was seen repeatedly, ten times or more. The chain carries TRBV4-3 and TRBJ2-7, with D unresolved. This CDR3 is 14 amino acids long. Looked up from germline, CDR1 is LGHNA and CDR2 is YSLEER. V was clipped by 0 bases and J by 0 bases, with 6 bases between them. CDR3: CASSQELGSYEQYF. CDR3 DNA sequence: TGCGCCAGCAGCCAAGAATTGGGCTCCTACGAGCAGTACTTC.

This clonotype was counted between two and nine times. V and J are TRBV4-2 and TRBJ2-1; no definite D call. The CDR3 extends over 13 amino acids. Trimming stripped 4 bases from V and 9 bases from J, with 13 bases between. Germline V CDR1 and CDR2: LGHNA, YNFKEQ. This CDR3 is CASSLSDQFEQFF. The CDR3 DNA reads as TGTGCCAGCAGCCTTTCGGATCAGTTTGAGCAGTTCTTC.

V is TRBV3-1 and J is TRBJ1-1, with unresolved D. Trimming removed 0 bases from V and 9 bases from J, with 14 bases in between. Germline V lookup: CDR1 LGHDT, CDR2 YNNKEL (reference sequence). The CDR3 sequence is 14 residues long. The CDR3 DNA follows: TGTGCCAGCAGCCAAGATTTAGGGAGGAGGCAAGCTTTCTTT. This codes for CASSQDLGRRQAFF.

A few counts support this clonotype. The V gene is TRBV20-1, the J gene TRBJ2-6; D possibly matches TRBD1 or TRBD2 (6 bases each). With 4 bases removed from V and 0 bases from J, the gap between germline ends came to 16 bases. CDR3 length equals 17 residues. CDR1 is DFQATT, CDR2 SNEGSKA, per germline (reference sequence). This chain's CDR3 is CSATEGGPFSGANVLTF. CDR3 coding DNA: TGCAGTGCTACTGAGGGGGGTCCTTTCTCTGGGGCCAACGTCCTGACTTTC.